This passage covers 18 T cell receptor beta chains from one sample sequenced in a study of blood T cell repertoires in COVID-19. The assay was immunoSEQ multiplex PCR, and TCRdb's table has in-frame clones only and misses some. The sample lists about 170,000 clones, about 89% occurring once. The sample comprised peripheral blood. All receptors come from a man in his 70s with acute or convalescent COVID-19.

The chain combines TRBV6-1 with TRBJ2-5; 11 bases line up with TRBD1. There are 16 residues in the CDR3. CDR1 is MNHNS and CDR2 is SASEGT in the germline V gene. With V trimmed by 4 bases and J by 4 bases, 8 bases remained unmatched. The CDR3 sequence is CASSGWDRGARETQYF. For the CDR3, the DNA is TGTGCCAGCAGTGGGTGGGACAGGGGGGCGAGAGAGACCCAGTACTTC.

A word on this clone: A read error may produce the germline difference seen at one junction end. The DNA for the CDR3 is TGTGCCAGCAGCTTAGATGAAGGACAGGGACCGACCTTT. Amino acid sequence: CASSLDEGQGPTF. The chain links TRBV7-2 to TRBJ1-1, with 8 bases fitting TRBD1. There are 13 residues in the CDR3. CDR1 SGHTA and CDR2 FQGNSA come from the germline V gene.

The V call is TRBV28, the J call TRBJ2-1, with 7 bases fitting TRBD1. The J segment lost 4 bases and the V segment lost 7 bases, leaving 7 bases of the junction unmatched. The CDR3 sequence is 14 residues long. Germline V gene sequence: CDR1 MDHEN, CDR2 SYDVKM. The CDR3 spells CASTDPGQYNEQFF. The CDR3 DNA sequence: TGTGCCAGCACCGACCCGGGACAGTACAATGAGCAGTTCTTC. Filled out from reference TRBV28 and TRBJ2-1, the complete variable domain reads DVKVTQSSRYLVKRTGEKVFLECVQDMDHENMFWYRQDPGLGLRLIYFSYDVKMKEKGDIPEGYSVSREKKERFSLILESASTNQTSMYLCASTDPGQYNEQFFGPGTRLTVL.

The V call is TRBV9, the J call TRBJ2-1; TRBD2 matches at 8 bases. Germline lookup yields CDR1 SGDLS and CDR2 YYNGEE. The CDR3 is 13 residues long. The V gene end was trimmed by 4 bases and the J gene end by 10 bases; junction bases not matched to a gene: 7. The CDR3 DNA sequence: TGTGCCAGCAGCCGGACTAGCACACGGGAGCAGTTCTTC. This codes for CASSRTSTREQFF.

This chain connects TRBV30 to TRBJ1-5, with D possibly TRBD1 on 5 matching bases. This CDR3 is built from 15 residues. Deletions cut 0 bases from V and 7 bases from J, with 16 bases between. Per the germline V gene, CDR1 is GTSNPN and CDR2 is SVGIG (reference sequence). CDR3 bases: TGTGCCTGGAGTGTACTGGGTCTTCCAGGGCAGCCCCAGCATTTT. Its protein product is CAWSVLGLPGQPQHF.

The V call is TRBV7-2, the J call TRBJ1-1; perhaps TRBD1 as D (5 bases). In germline, CDR1 is SGHTA, CDR2 FQGNSA. CDR3 length equals 13 residues. With 2 bases removed from V and 3 bases from J, the gap between germline ends came to 7 bases. The CDR3: CASSLQGDTEAFF. In nucleotides, the CDR3 is TGTGCCAGCAGCTTACAGGGTGACACTGAAGCTTTCTTT.

The chain recombines TRBV5-6 with TRBJ2-5; D might be TRBD2 (6 bases). V gave up 4 bases and J gave up 3 bases, with 13 bases separating them. The CDR3 is made up of 14 amino acids. CDR1 and CDR2 (germline): SGHDT, YYEEEE. The CDR3 coding sequence is TGTGCCAGCAGCCACGCCGGGAGCAAAGAGACCCAGTACTTC. It is translated as CASSHAGSKETQYF.

The rearrangement links TRBV10-3 to TRBJ1-6, with 7 bases lining up with TRBD1. This CDR3 has 13 residues. The V gene's germline CDR1 is ENHRY and CDR2 SYGVKD. Unmatched junction bases numbered 1, after V lost 8 bases and J lost 3 bases. CDR3 residues: CAIRQGYNSPLHF. The CDR3 bases are TGTGCCATCCGACAGGGCTATAATTCACCCCTCCACTTT.

This chain connects TRBV5-1 to TRBJ1-1, with 8 bases matching TRBD1. CDR1 is SGHRS, CDR2 YFSETQ, per germline. V gave up 3 bases and J gave up 1 base; unmatched junction bases: 8. The CDR3 spans 16 residues. Here the CDR3 reads CASSSLPTGENTEAFF. The CDR3 DNA follows: TGCGCCAGCAGCTCCCTTCCGACAGGGGAGAACACTGAAGCTTTCTTT.

The V and J genes are TRBV5-1 and TRBJ1-6; 7 bases are a match to TRBD1. Germline lookup yields CDR1 SGHRS and CDR2 YFSETQ. V lost 5 bases and J lost 7; bases outside the gene matches: 6. The CDR3 runs to 14 residues. CDR3 loop: CASSPDRANSPLHF. DNA for the CDR3: TGCGCCAGCAGTCCCGACAGGGCCAATTCACCCCTCCACTTT. Using reference TRBV5-1 and TRBJ1-6 for the parts outside the CDR3, the full variable domain is KAGVTQTPRYLIKTRGQQVTLSCSPISGHRSVSWYQQTPGQGLQFLFEYFSETQRNKGNFPGRFSGRQFSNSRSEMNVSTLELGDSALYLCASSPDRANSPLHFGNGTRLTVT.

The gene calls are TRBV6-5 and TRBJ2-7; 8 bases line up with TRBD1. Germline V gives CDR1 MNHEY, CDR2 SVGAGI. This CDR3 has 13 amino acids. V was pared by 7 bases and J by 6 bases, with 8 bases of the junction left unmatched. CDR3 coding DNA: TGTGCCAGCAACCTCGAGACAGGGGCCGAGCAGTACTTC. Residues: CASNLETGAEQYF.

This clone was counted a single time. J is TRBJ1-1 and V is TRBV15; TRBD1 might be the D (5 bases). V lost 0 bases and J lost 9, with 11 bases in between. This CDR3 is built from 13 residues. CDR1 and CDR2 from the germline V gene are LNHNV and YYDKDF (reference sequence). CDR3 region: CATSRDPTEKAFF. CDR3 DNA: TGTGCCACCAGCAGAGATCCGACAGAAAAAGCTTTCTTT.

J is TRBJ2-1 and V is TRBV6-4, with TRBD2 identical over 14 bases. The CDR3 runs to 16 residues. V dropped 5 bases and J dropped 5; count of bases not matched to a gene: 5. Germline loops: CDR1 MRHNA, CDR2 SNTAGT. CDR3 coding DNA: TGTGCCAGCAGTTCCTGGACTAGCGGGAGGCACAATGAGCAGTTCTTC. This encodes CASSSWTSGRHNEQFF.

V is TRBV11-2 and J is TRBJ2-5, with a possible D match to TRBD2 (6 bases). This CDR3 is 14 amino acids long. Germline V gene sequence: CDR1 SGHAT, CDR2 FQNNGV. Trimming left V 0 bases short and J 5 bases short, with 10 bases between. CDR3 DNA sequence: TGTGCCAGCAGCTTAGAGCGTGGGGGGGAGACCCAGTACTTC. Encoded protein: CASSLERGGETQYF.

The V and J genes are TRBV24-1 and TRBJ2-3, with D perhaps matching TRBD1 (6 bases). V was cut by 3 bases and J by 5 bases, with 8 bases left in between. Germline CDR1 is KGHDR and CDR2 is SFDVKD. The CDR3 sequence is 13 residues long. CDR3 DNA sequence: TGTGCCACCAGTGATCCACAGGGAGATACGCAGTATTTT. Encoded protein: CATSDPQGDTQYF.

The chain joins TRBV9 to TRBJ1-3, with 9 bases that match TRBD1. CDR3 length: 17 amino acids. CDR1 and CDR2 (germline): SGDLS, YYNGEE. Losses at the gene ends were 4 bases for V and 4 bases for J; bases not matched to a gene: 12. In nucleotides, the CDR3 is TGTGCCAGCAGCCGAGTCGGGAGGACAGGGGTGGGAAACACCATATATTTT. Its protein product is CASSRVGRTGVGNTIYF.

V is TRBV6-5 and J is TRBJ1-5, with unresolved D. The CDR3 runs 14 residues. Trimming took off 8 bases at V and 0 bases at J, with 11 bases between the two ends. Germline V CDR1 and CDR2: MNHEY, SVGAGI. The CDR3 nucleotides are TGTGCCAGCCAGCGACGGGTTAGCAATCAGCCCCAGCATTTT. The encoded protein is CASQRRVSNQPQHF.

The CDR3 protein is CASSPPGGARSPDTQYF. CDR3 DNA sequence: TGTGCCAGCTCGCCCCCTGGGGGGGCGCGGAGTCCAGATACGCAGTATTTT. V and J are TRBV18 and TRBJ2-3, with a weak D call TRBD2 (7 bases). The CDR3 contains 17 residues. The V end lost 6 bases, the J end lost 4 bases, and 23 bases lay between the germline ends. The germline gives CDR1 KGHSH, CDR2 LQKENI.